The present entry profiles one T cell receptor beta chain with its context. Antigen unknown. Methods used by the authors: After removing out-of-frame reads, around 2,000,000 distinct TCRbeta sequences remained. Clones were sequenced by immunoSEQ multiplex PCR, and TCRdb holds only the in-frame ones, with some missing. That table supplies the V and J calls and clone size; D and trimming were determined from the DNA. The sample lists tens of thousands of clones; about 73% were seen once. Per germline, CDR1 MDHEN and CDR2 SYDVKM. The CDR3 is made up of 12 amino acids. V shed 3 bases and J shed 6 bases, with 6 bases lying between them. The data belong to a study of memory CD4+ T cells and cytomegalovirus serostatus. Study conclusions and caveats: Repertoires predicted CMV serostatus with median bootstrapped AUC of about 0.94.

Single viable CD3+CD4+CD8-CD45RO+ cells were sorted as the memory CD4+ T cells. CD4+ T cells were isolated by positive magnetic selection. Sequenced sample: memory CD4+ T cells from blood. The TCR originated in an adult in good health and CMV-seropositive. The chain employs TRBV28 and TRBJ1-5; no clear D gene. This CDR3 is CASSFISQPQHF. The CDR3 DNA follows: TGTGCCAGCAGTTTTATTAGTCAGCCCCAGCATTTT.